Sequencing of this T cell receptor (beta chain) was carried out in a study of CD8 T cells in ankylosing spondylitis. Each CDR3 protein is one row after TCRdb ran MiXCR on the 5' RACE reads. Of roughly 240,000 distinct CDR3 sequences in the sample, approximately 8.4% were seen once. About this clonotype: At one of its ends the junction is not consistent with the germline gene, which may arise from a read error.

The CDR3 covers 18 residues. Germline V gene sequence: CDR1 MNHEY, CDR2 SVGAGI. Input material: blood, either unsorted or a sorted T cell fraction (not recorded which). This chain joins TRBV6-5 and TRBJ2-3; 7 nucleotides line up with TRBD2. This sequence originates from a female donor with ankylosing spondylitis or in good health (not recorded which). This CDR3 is CASSHDFRTGGITGTQYF. In DNA form, the CDR3 reads TGTGCCAGCAGTCACGACTTTCGAACGGGAGGCATCACAGGTACGCAGTATTTT.